This record concerns one T cell receptor beta chain sequence. It lacks a known antigen. Per-base qualities were not stored, and no clone one base away is much larger. Via the germline V gene, CDR1 is SGHNT and CDR2 YENEEA. The CDR3 goes from the cysteine to the phenylalanine over 15 residues. Of the read, only the CDR3 DNA is kept; its 45 bases are in frame from base 1. Relative to germline, V is 0 bases shorter and J is 0 bases shorter, with 6 bases between their ends. For each enrolled patient, mismatch repair deficiency was established using either polymerase chain reaction or immunohistochemistry. TCR sequencing was carried out for a few patients who responded to pembrolizumab therapy. Pembrolizumab PD-1 blockade was prospectively tested in advanced mismatch repair-deficient cancers, regardless of tissue of origin, in the phase II trial. Peripheral blood T cell samples were serially collected before and at multiple times after PD-1 blockade was started. Blood sampling times were reported as weeks after the first pembrolizumab dose.

The source of the sample is a study of PD-1 blockade in mismatch repair-deficient tumors (dated by TCRdb to about 2017). At the level of the whole study: Between September 2013 and September 2016, some 92 consecutive patients with approximately 12 mismatch repair-deficient cancer types, all previously treated and progressing, were enrolled in the trial. Tumor-associated T cell clones were tracked in the peripheral blood of patients responding to PD-1 blockade by deep sequencing of TCR CDR3 regions.

Library method: the immunoSEQ multiplex PCR assay. TCRdb took over this immuneACCESS table, retaining in-frame rearrangements with V and J assigned. Such tables are incomplete; in checked studies, under half of the missing clones stem from an unresolved V gene, and the remainder is unexplained. This sample lists more than 40,000 clones; approximately 80% were detected once. 3.3% of the sample comes from the top ten. The full study reports these points: Tumor-resident clones, often undetectable in blood before treatment, expanded rapidly after pembrolizumab and then contracted, generally before radiologic responses.

The specimen was peripheral blood, collected 4 weeks after starting pembrolizumab. The TCR was taken from an adult with mismatch repair-deficient cancer. This receptor chain uses TRBV11-3 and TRBJ1-5, with no D gene named confidently. The CDR3 region: CASSLDFYSNQPQHF. The DNA sequence reads TGTGCCAGCAGCTTAGATTTTTATAGCAATCAGCCCCAGCATTTT. The entire variable domain, with the stretches around the CDR3 drawn from the reference TRBV11-3 and TRBJ1-5 proteins, is EAGVVQSPRYKIIEKKQPVAFWCNPISGHNTLYWYLQNLGQGPELLIRYENEEAVDDSQLPKDRFSAERLKGVDSTLKIQPAELGDSAVYLCASSLDFYSNQPQHFGDGTRLSIL.